This T cell receptor beta chain was captured in a study of shared clonotypes between healthy human individuals. Note on this clone: Its antigen is unidentified.

Recent acute infections and vaccinations were absent in the healthy HIV-negative adult donors. V was pared by 6 bases and J by 0 bases, with 14 bases between. The germline gives CDR1 LNHDA, CDR2 SQIVND (reference sequence). The CDR3 runs 15 residues. Findings of the study overall: Compared with clonotypes that all four donors shared, non-shared clonotypes had lower generation probabilities. Naive CD4 clonotype sharing across several donors was 5% to 6%.

Over several immunoSEQ plates, each subset's genomic DNA was distributed in even portions. Repertoires were generated with immunoSEQ multiplex PCR, while TCRdb's copy carries only in-frame clones and drops some. The sample records 2 million to 3 million clones, roughly 93% being singletons. V is TRBV19 and J is TRBJ1-1; D is ambiguous. The sample taken for sequencing was naive CD4+ T cells from PBMCs. Subset meaning: CD45RA+ positively selected. The source of this sequence is a young man in good health. Some clones in this sample may be carry-over from other donors' samples. The CDR3 DNA is TGTGCCAGTAGAAATGGGAGGGCTATGAACACTGAAGCTTTCTTT. Amino acids: CASRNGRAMNTEAFF.